A single sample gave rise to the 15 T cell receptor beta chains below, sequenced in a study of T-cell reconstitution after alpha-beta-depleted transplantation in children. Molecular barcoding with unique molecular identifiers was used for the TCRbeta library. Via MiXCR, TCRdb re-called the PCR reads, giving one row per CDR3 protein. Of around 500,000 distinct CDR3 sequences in the sample, more than 20% are singletons; the top ten hold around an eighth. The sample in question was PBMCs, mostly from graft donor cells, obtained 360 days after TCRalphabeta/CD19-depleted stem cell transplant. The receptor source for this set is a boy under three years old who had a stem cell transplant for acute myeloid leukemia, so the T cells may come from the graft donor.

V gene TRBV28 combines with J gene TRBJ1-4; D is possibly TRBD1 (5 bases). The CDR3 is 16 residues long. V shed 1 base and J shed 8 bases, with 17 bases lying between them. From germline, CDR1 is MDHEN and CDR2 SYDVKM. CDR3 sequence reads: CASSLFPKQGKEKLFF. CDR3 nucleotides: TGTGCCAGCAGTTTATTCCCGAAGCAGGGTAAAGAAAAACTGTTTTTT.

This clonotype was recorded many times. The chain combines TRBV24-1 with TRBJ2-5; no reliable D call. Germline values: CDR1 KGHDR, CDR2 SFDVKD. The V end was cut by 1 base, the J end by 5 bases, with 4 bases between. The length of the CDR3 is 12 residues. The CDR3 bases are TGTGCCACCAGTGATTTTGGGGAGACCCAGTACTTC. It specifies CATSDFGETQYF.

The chain joins TRBV7-8 to TRBJ1-2; weak D call: TRBD1 (6 bases). Trimming took 1 base from V and 4 from J, leaving 13 bases between them. Germline V lookup: CDR1 SGHVS, CDR2 FQNEAQ. CDR3 length equals 15 residues. CDR3 protein: CASSLDEGVGYGYTF. The DNA of the CDR3 is TGTGCCAGCAGCTTAGATGAGGGGGTGGGCTATGGCTACACCTTC. Complete variable domain (other parts from reference TRBV7-8 and TRBJ1-2): GAGVSQSPRYKVAKRGQDVALRCDPISGHVSLFWYQQALGQGPEFLTYFQNEAQLDKSGLPSDRFFAERPEGSVSTLKIQRTQQEDSAVYLCASSLDEGVGYGYTFGSGTRLTVV.

V usage is TRBV11-1 and J usage is TRBJ2-1, with 13 bases aligning to TRBD2. The germline CDR1 and CDR2 sequences are SGHAT and FQDESV (reference sequence). CDR3 length equals 17 residues. V trimming: 2 bases; J trimming: 2 bases; junction bases outside the gene matches: 3. CDR3 region: CASSLRLAGGTYNEQFF. CDR3 bases: TGTGCCAGCAGCTTAAGACTAGCGGGGGGAACCTACAATGAGCAGTTCTTC.

CDR3 sequence (DNA): TGTGCCAGCAGCCGCGATAGCGGGACCTACAATGAGCAGTTCTTC. Its translation: CASSRDSGTYNEQFF. The rearrangement joins TRBV7-3 to TRBJ2-1; 8 positions agree with TRBD2. Germline values: CDR1 SGHTA, CDR2 FQGTGA. V trimming: 5 bases; J trimming: 2 bases; junction bases outside the gene matches: 5. The CDR3 totals 15 residues.

This clonotype came up many times. J is TRBJ2-2 and V is TRBV25-1; TRBD2 matches at 9 bases. The CDR3 is made up of 16 amino acids. CDR1 is MGHDK and CDR2 is SYGVNS in the germline V gene. V trimming: 3 bases; J trimming: 0 bases; junction bases outside the gene matches: 2. The CDR3 here is CASSDSGGTNTGELFF. The CDR3 bases are TGTGCCAGCAGTGATAGCGGGGGTACGAACACCGGGGAGCTGTTTTTT.

The table lists this clonotype with many counts. The gene calls are TRBV29-1 and TRBJ1-1; TRBD1 might be the D (5 bases). Germline lookup yields CDR1 SQVTM and CDR2 ANQGSEA. V gave up 6 bases and J gave up 2 bases, with 10 bases separating them. The CDR3 sequence is 12 residues long. CDR3 in amino acids: CSVRTTNTEAFF. The CDR3 bases are TGCAGCGTAAGGACAACCAACACTGAAGCTTTCTTT.

This clonotype has just a few counts. The chain recombines TRBV20-1 with TRBJ2-2; D is unresolved. The CDR3 extends over 15 amino acids. Looked up from germline, CDR1 is DFQATT and CDR2 is SNEGSKA (reference sequence). Trimming removed 1 base at V and 0 bases at J, with 9 bases between. In DNA form, the CDR3 reads TGCAGTGCTAGAGCGACAACCCCGAACACCGGGGAGCTGTTTTTT. This encodes CSARATTPNTGELFF.

The chain couples TRBV6-5 to TRBJ2-2, with 9 bases matching TRBD1. In germline, CDR1 is MNHEY, CDR2 SVGAGI. This CDR3 spans 15 amino acids. Trimming at V came to 3 bases and at J to 4 bases, leaving 3 bases not matched to a gene. For the CDR3, the DNA is TGTGCCAGCAGTTATACAGGGGGCACCACCGGGGAGCTGTTTTTT. It encodes CASSYTGGTTGELFF.

In this sample, this clonotype turned up many times. The genes are TRBV10-3 and TRBJ2-1; D unresolved. Germline V lookup: CDR1 ENHRY, CDR2 SYGVKD. V was clipped by 11 bases and J by 2 bases, with 13 bases between them. The CDR3 consists of 13 residues. CDR3 sequence: CAPVAGAYNEQFF. The DNA of the CDR3 is TGTGCCCCGGTAGCCGGCGCCTACAATGAGCAGTTCTTC.

There are many counts of this clonotype. The gene calls are TRBV9 and TRBJ2-7, with 7 bases identical to TRBD1. The V gene end was trimmed by 0 bases and the J gene end by 0 bases; junction bases not matched to a gene: 6. Germline lookup yields CDR1 SGDLS and CDR2 YYNGEE. The CDR3 loop spans 16 amino acids. The CDR3 protein is CASSVGGQFLSYEQYF. In DNA, the CDR3 is TGTGCCAGCAGCGTAGGGGGACAGTTTCTCTCCTACGAGCAGTACTTC.

The chain carries TRBV7-2 and TRBJ2-1; D possibly matches TRBD1 or TRBD2 (6 bases each). The CDR3 contains 14 residues. Germline assignment: CDR1 SGHTA and CDR2 FQGNSA. The V end lost 4 bases, the J end lost 10 bases, and 17 bases lay between the germline ends. The CDR3 is CASSWDWLGGEQFF. DNA of the CDR3: TGTGCCAGCAGCTGGGACTGGTTAGGGGGGGAGCAGTTCTTC.

This clonotype was found a few times. J is TRBJ1-2 and V is TRBV4-2; 12 bases are shared with TRBD1. The CDR3 extends over 18 amino acids. V lost 1 base and J lost 0; bases outside the gene matches: 6. Germline V gene sequence: CDR1 LGHNA, CDR2 YNFKEQ. DNA for the CDR3: TGTGCCAGCAGCCAAGGACCGGGACAGGGGGCCGCTAACTATGGCTACACCTTC. This sequence encodes CASSQGPGQGAANYGYTF.

As regards this clonotype: A junction boundary mismatches the germline segment, possibly from a read error. The CDR3 DNA reads TGCAGTGGGCAGTCCTCTAGGGCCAACGTCCTGACTTTC. Amino acids: CSGQSSRANVLTF. The chain has TRBV20-1 and TRBJ2-6; D is uncertain. The germline V gene encodes CDR1 DFQATT and CDR2 SNEGSKA (reference sequence). The CDR3 is 13 amino acids.

Details on this clonotype: One end of the junction does not line up with germline, which may come from a read error. The chain combines TRBV20-1 with TRBJ1-2; D might be TRBD1 (6 bases). The CDR3 covers 16 residues. CDR1 DFQATT and CDR2 SNEGSKA come from the germline V gene (reference sequence). CDR3 in amino acids: CCARDDWAGASGGYTF. CDR3 sequence (DNA): TGCTGTGCTAGAGACGATTGGGCAGGGGCCAGTGGTGGCTACACCTTC.